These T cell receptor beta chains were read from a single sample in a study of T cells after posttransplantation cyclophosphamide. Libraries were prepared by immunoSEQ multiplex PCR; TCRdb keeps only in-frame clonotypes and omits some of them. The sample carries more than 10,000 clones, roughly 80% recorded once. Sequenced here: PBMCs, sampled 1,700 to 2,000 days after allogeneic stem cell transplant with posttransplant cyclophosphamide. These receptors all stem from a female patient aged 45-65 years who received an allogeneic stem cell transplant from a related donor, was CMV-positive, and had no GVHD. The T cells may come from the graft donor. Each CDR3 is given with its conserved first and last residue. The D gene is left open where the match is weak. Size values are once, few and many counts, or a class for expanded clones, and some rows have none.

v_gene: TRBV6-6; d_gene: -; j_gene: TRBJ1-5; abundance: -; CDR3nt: TGTGCCAGCAGTTTGTTAGGGAGTCAGCCCCAGCATTTT; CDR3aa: CASSLLGSQPQHF
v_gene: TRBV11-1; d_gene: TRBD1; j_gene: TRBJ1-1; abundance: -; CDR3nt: TGTGCCAGCAGCCCGAGGACAGGGACTGAAGCTTTCTTT; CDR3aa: CASSPRTGTEAFF
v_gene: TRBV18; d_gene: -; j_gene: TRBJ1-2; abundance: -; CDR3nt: TGTGCCAGCTCATTCGGGACCCCGGGAGGTCCCTATGGCTACACCTTC; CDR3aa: CASSFGTPGGPYGYTF
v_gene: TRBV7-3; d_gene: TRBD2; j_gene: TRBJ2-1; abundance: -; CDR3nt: TGTGCCAGCAGCTTGTATCGGGGGCGGCGGGAGGGATGGAATGAGCAGTTCTTC; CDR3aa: CASSLYRGRREGWNEQFF
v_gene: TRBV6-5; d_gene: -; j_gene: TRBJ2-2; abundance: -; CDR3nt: TGTGCCAGCAGTAGGTCGAGACAGGCCGGGGAGCTGTTTTTT; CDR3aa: CASSRSRQAGELFF
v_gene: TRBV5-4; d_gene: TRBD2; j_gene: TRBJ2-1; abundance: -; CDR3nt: TGTGCCAGCAGCTTGTCGGGGAGGGGTTCCTACAATGAGCAGTTCTTC; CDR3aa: CASSLSGRGSYNEQFF
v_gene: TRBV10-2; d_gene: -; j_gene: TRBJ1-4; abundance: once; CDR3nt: TGCGCCAGCAGCCAACTGATAACAACTAATGAAAAACTGTTTTTT; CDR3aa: CASSQLITTNEKLFF
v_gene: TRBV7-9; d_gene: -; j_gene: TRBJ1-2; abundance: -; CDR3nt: TGTGCCAGCACCGGACAGCCGTTCTGGGGCGGCTACACCTTC; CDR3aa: CASTGQPFWGGYTF
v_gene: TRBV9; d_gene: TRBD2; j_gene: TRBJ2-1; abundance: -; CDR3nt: TGTGCCAGCAGCGTTATCCTAGCGGGAGCCTACAATGAGCAGTTCTTC; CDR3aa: CASSVILAGAYNEQFF
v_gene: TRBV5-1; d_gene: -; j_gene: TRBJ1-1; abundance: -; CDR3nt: TGCGCCAGCAGCTCTCGGCAGGGCAACACTGAAGCTTTCTTT; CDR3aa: CASSSRQGNTEAFF
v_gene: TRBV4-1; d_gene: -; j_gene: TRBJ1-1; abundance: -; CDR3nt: TGCGCCAGCAGCCAAGATTTAAACAGGCCGAACACTGAAGCTTTCTTT; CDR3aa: CASSQDLNRPNTEAFF
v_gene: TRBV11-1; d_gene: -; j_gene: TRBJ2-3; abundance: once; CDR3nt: TGTGCCAGCAGCCCCCAGGGCGGCACAGATACGCAGTATTTT; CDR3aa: CASSPQGGTDTQYF
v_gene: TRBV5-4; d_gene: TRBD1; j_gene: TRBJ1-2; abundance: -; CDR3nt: TGTGCCAGCAGCTTCCCGGGACAGGGGCACTATGGCTACACCTTC; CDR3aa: CASSFPGQGHYGYTF
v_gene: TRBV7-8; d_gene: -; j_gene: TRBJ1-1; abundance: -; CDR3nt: TGTGCCAGCAGCTTAGAACTGACGGGGGTAGCTTTCTTT; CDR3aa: CASSLELTGVAFF
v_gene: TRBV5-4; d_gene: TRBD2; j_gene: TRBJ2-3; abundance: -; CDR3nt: TGTGCCAGCAGCTTACTTGTAGCGGGAGTGGCGGATACGCAGTATTTT; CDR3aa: CASSLLVAGVADTQYF
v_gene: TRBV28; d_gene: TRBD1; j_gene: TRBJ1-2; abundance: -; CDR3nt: TGTGCCAGCAGTTTAGGGCCGGACAGGGGATCGGGTAACTATGGCTACACCTTC; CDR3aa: CASSLGPDRGSGNYGYTF
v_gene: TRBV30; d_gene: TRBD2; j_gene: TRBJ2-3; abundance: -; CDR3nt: TGTGCCTGGAGTGTACTGAGCGGGAGCGGGGATACGCAGTATTTT; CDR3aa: CAWSVLSGSGDTQYF
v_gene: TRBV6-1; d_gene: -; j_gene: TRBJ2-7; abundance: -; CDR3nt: TGTGCCAGCAGCCAAGTGACAGTAGAGCAGTACTTC; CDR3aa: CASSQVTVEQYF
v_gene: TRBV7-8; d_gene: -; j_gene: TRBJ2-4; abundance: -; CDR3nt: TGTGCCAGCAGCTTTGGGGGCGCCAAAAACATTCAGTACTTC; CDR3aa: CASSFGGAKNIQYF
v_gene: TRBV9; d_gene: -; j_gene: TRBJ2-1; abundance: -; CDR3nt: TGTGCCAGCAGCGTAGACAGCCACAATGAGCAGTTCTTC; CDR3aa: CASSVDSHNEQFF
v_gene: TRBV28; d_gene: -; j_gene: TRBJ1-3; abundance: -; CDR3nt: TGTGCCAGCAAAAGGGCGGACAGAGTCTCTGGAAACACCATATATTTT; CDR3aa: CASKRADRVSGNTIYF
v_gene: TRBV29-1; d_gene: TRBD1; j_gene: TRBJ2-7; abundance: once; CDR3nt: TGCAGCGTAATAATCGGACAGGGAGGACAGCAGTACTTC; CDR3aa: CSVIIGQGGQQYF
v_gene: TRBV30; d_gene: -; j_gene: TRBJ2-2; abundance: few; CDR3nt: TGTGCCTGGAGACCACGGACTTCCGGGGAGCTGTTTTTT; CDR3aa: CAWRPRTSGELFF
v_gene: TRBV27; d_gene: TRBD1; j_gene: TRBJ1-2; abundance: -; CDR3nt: TGTGCCAGCAGTTTATCGGCCAGGGGGCCCTATGGCTACACCTTC; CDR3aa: CASSLSARGPYGYTF
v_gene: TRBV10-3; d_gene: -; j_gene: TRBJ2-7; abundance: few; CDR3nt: TGTGCCATCAGTGAGTCGACTCTGGGGTCGGAGGAGATGTACGAGCAGTACTTC; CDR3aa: CAISESTLGSEEMYEQYF
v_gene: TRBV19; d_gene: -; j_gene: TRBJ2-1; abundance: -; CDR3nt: TGTGCCAGTGGGACTGGGGGTCGGGGTAATGAGCAGTTCTTC; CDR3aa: CASGTGGRGNEQFF
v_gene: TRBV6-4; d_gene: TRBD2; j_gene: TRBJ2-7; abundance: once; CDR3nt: TGTGCCAGCTCGGTGGTAGCGGGAGAAGTCTACGAGCAGTACTTC; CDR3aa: CASSVVAGEVYEQYF
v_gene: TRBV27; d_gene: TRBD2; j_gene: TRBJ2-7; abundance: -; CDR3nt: TGTGCCAGCAGTTCCACCCCGGCTAGCGGGAACGAGCAGTACTTC; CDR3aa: CASSSTPASGNEQYF
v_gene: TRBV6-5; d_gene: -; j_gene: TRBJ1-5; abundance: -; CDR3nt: TGTGCCAGCAGTTACGGGGCCAGCCAGCCCCAGCATTTT; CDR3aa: CASSYGASQPQHF
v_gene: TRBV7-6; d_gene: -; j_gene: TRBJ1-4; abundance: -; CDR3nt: TGTGCCAGCAGCTTGGACCTTGGGACAAAGGAAAAACTGTTTTTT; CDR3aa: CASSLDLGTKEKLFF
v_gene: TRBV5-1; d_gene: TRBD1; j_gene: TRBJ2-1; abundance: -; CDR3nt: TGCGCCAGCAGCTTGGGCCGCCATTTTTACGGGACAGCCCCCAATGAGCAGTTCTTC; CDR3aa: CASSLGRHFYGTAPNEQFF
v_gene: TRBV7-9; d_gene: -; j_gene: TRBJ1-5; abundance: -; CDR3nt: TGTGCCAGCAGCTTAGGACAATTAGGCAATCAGCCCCAGCATTTT; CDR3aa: CASSLGQLGNQPQHF
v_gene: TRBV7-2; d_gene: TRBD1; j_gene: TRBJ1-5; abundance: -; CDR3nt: TGTGCCAGCAGCCCGGACAGGGGAGGACAGCCCCAGCATTTT; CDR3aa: CASSPDRGGQPQHF
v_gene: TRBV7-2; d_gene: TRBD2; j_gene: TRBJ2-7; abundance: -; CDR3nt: TGTGCCAGCAGCTCCACAGCGGGAGTTTACCTAGCCTACGAGCAGTACTTC; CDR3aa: CASSSTAGVYLAYEQYF
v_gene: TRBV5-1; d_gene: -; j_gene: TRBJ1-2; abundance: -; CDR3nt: TGCGCCAGCAGCATAGAAATCGGAGCTAACTATGGCTACACCTTC; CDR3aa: CASSIEIGANYGYTF
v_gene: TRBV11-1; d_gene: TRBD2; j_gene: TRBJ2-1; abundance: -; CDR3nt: TGTGCCAGCAGCTTAGAGCTAGCGGAGGGGAATGAGCAGTTCTTC; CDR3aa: CASSLELAEGNEQFF
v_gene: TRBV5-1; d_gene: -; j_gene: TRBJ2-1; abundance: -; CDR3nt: TGCGCCAGCACCTGGGGTTTAGGGGCTAGGTACAATGAGCAGTTCTTC; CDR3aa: CASTWGLGARYNEQFF
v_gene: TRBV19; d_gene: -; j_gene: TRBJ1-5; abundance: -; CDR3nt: TGTGCCAGTAGTATGACGGCACAGGGTGATCAGCCCCAGCATTTT; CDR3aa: CASSMTAQGDQPQHF
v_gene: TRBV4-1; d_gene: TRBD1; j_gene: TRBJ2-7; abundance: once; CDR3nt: TGCGCCAGCAGCCAACTAAGGGGGCGCGTATACGAGCAGTACTTC; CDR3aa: CASSQLRGRVYEQYF
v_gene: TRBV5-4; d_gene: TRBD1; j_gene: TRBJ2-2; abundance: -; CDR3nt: TGTGCCATCAGAGGTTTTGGGGACAGGCGAAGTGGGGAGCTGTTTTTT; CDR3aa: CAIRGFGDRRSGELFF
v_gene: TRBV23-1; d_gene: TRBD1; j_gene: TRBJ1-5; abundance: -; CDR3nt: TGCGCCAGCAGTCCCCGACCCCTGACAGGGAGGCATCAGCCCCAGCATTTT; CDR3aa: CASSPRPLTGRHQPQHF
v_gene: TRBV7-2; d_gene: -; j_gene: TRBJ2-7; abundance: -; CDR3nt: TGTGCCAGCAGCTTTTGGACAGCAACCTCCTACGAGCAGTACTTC; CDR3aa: CASSFWTATSYEQYF
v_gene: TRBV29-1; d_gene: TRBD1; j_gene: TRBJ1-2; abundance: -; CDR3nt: TGCAGCGTTGATCCGAGACAGGGGGCTGGCTACACCTTC; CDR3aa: CSVDPRQGAGYTF
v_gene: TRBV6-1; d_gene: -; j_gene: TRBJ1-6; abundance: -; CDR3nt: TGTGCCAGCAGTGTCCAGAACATGATGACAGGACCCTATAATTCACCCCTCCACTTT; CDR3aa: CASSVQNMMTGPYNSPLHF
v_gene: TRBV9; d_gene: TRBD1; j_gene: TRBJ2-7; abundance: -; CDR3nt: TGTGCCAGCAGCGCTGACAGGGGAGGAGTGGAGGTGCAGTACTTC; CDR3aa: CASSADRGGVEVQYF
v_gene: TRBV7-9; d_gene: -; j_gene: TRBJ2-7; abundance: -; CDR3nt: TGTGCCAGCAGCTTATATATGCCAGGGGTAGGCGAGCAGTACTTC; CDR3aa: CASSLYMPGVGEQYF
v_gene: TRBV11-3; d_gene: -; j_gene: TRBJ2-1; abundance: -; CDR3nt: TGTGCCAGCAGCTTAACCGGGAGCACCTACAATGAGCAGTTCTTC; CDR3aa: CASSLTGSTYNEQFF
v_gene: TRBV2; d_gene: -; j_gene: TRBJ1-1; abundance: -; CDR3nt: TGTGCCAGGAGTGGGATGGGAGGGCCTGAAGCTTTCTTT; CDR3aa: CARSGMGGPEAFF
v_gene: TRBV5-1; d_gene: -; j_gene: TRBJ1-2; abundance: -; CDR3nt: TGCGCCAGCAGCTTGGACAGTTACTATGGCTACACCTTC; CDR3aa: CASSLDSYYGYTF
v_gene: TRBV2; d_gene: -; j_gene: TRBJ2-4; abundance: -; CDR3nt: TGTGCCAGCAGGACAGGATTAGCCAAAAACATTCAGTACTTC; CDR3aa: CASRTGLAKNIQYF
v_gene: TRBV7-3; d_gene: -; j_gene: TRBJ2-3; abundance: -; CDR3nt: TGTGCCAGCAGCCCTACCAGCGGCTGGTCAGATACGCAGTATTTT; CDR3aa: CASSPTSGWSDTQYF
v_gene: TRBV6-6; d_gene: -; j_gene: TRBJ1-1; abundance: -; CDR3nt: TGTGCCAGCAGCCTCGGGGGTTGGGACACTGAAGCTTTCTTT; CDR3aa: CASSLGGWDTEAFF
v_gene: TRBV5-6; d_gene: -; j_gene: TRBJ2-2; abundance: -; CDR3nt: TGTGCCAGCCGTTTTTCTGGGGAGCTGTTTTTT; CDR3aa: CASRFSGELFF
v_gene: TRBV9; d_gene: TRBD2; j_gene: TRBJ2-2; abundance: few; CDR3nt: TGTGCCAGCAGCGACCGAGCGGGAGGTGACACCGGGGAGCTGTTTTTT; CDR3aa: CASSDRAGGDTGELFF